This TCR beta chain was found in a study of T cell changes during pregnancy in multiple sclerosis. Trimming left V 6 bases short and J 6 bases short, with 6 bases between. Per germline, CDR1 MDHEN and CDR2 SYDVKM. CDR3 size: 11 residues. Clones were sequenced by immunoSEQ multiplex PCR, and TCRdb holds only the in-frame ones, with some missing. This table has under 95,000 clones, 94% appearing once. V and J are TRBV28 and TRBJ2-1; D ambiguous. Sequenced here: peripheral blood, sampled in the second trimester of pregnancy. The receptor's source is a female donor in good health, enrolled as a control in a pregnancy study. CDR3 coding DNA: TGTGCCAGCAGCTGGAGCAATGAGCAGTTCTTC. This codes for CASSWSNEQFF.